The TCR beta chain under discussion was sequenced for a study of cytomegalovirus exposure and HLA in healthy donors. It was with 60 Vbeta and 13 Jbeta primers that the PCR ran. Generated by immunoSEQ multiplex PCR, the TCRdb table keeps only in-frame clones and is missing some. The sample holds approximately 110,000 clones, 74% seen once. From germline, CDR1 is KGHSH and CDR2 LQKENI. The V gene end was trimmed by 3 bases and the J gene end by 1 base; junction bases not matched to a gene: 2. The CDR3 is 14 residues long. V usage is TRBV18 and J usage is TRBJ2-5; TRBD1 matches 7 bases. The sample was PBMCs. This TCR came from a man in his forties or fifties in good health and CMV-seropositive. The CDR3: CASSPGQTQETQYF. CDR3 coding DNA: TGTGCCAGCTCACCGGGACAGACCCAAGAGACCCAGTACTTC.